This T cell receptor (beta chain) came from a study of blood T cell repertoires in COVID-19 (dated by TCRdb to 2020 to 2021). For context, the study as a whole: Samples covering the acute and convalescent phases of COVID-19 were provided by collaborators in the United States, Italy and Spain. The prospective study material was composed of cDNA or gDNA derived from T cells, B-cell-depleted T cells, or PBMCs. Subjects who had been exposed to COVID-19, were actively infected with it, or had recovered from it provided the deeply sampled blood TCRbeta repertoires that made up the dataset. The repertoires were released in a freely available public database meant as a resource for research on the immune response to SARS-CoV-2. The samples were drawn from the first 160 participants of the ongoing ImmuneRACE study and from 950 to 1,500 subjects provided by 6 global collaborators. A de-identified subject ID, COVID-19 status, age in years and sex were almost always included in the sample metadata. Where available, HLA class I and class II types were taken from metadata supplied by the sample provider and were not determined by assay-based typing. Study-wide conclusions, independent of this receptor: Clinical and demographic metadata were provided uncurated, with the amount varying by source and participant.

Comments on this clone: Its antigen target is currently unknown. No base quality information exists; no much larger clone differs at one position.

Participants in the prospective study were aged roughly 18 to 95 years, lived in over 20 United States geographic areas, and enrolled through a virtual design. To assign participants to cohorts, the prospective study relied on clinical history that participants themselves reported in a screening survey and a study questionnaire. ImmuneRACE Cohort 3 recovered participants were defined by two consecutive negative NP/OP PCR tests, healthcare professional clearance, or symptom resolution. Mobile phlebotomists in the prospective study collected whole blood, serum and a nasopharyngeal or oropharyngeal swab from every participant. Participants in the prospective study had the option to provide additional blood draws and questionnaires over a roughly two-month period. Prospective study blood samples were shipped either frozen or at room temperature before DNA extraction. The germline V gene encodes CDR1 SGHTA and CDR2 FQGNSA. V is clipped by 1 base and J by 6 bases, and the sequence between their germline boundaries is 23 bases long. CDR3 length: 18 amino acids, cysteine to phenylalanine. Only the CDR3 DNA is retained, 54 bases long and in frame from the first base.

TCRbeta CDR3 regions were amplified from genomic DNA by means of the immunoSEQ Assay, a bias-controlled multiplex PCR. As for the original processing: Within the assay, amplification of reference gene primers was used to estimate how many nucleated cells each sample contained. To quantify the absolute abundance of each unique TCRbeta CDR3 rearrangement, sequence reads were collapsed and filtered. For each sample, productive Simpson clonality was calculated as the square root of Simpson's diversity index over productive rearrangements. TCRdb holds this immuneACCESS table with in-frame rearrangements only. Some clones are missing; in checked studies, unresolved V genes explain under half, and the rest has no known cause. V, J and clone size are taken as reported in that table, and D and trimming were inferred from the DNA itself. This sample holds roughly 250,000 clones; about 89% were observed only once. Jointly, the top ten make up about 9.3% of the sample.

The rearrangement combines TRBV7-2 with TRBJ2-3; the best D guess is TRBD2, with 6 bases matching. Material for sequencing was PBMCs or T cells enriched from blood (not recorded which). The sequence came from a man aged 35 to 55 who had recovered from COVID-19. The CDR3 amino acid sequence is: CASSLERTGVLGSDTQYF. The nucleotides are TGTGCCAGCAGCTTAGAGAGGACGGGGGTGTTAGGTTCGGATACGCAGTATTTT.